These 6 T cell receptor beta chains share one sample of origin, sequenced in a study of CD8 T cells in ankylosing spondylitis. General observations from the study: Characteristic of ankylosing spondylitis blood, it appeared, was a TCR beta motif comprising several highly homologous variants.

Each CDR3 protein gets one entry after TCRdb re-called the 5' RACE reads with MiXCR. The sample records about 800,000 distinct CDR3 sequences, 10% to 15% being singletons. No cognate antigen is known for these TCRs. Sequencing was done on a sample of blood, either unsorted or a sorted T cell fraction (not recorded which). The receptor set was obtained from a male donor with ankylosing spondylitis.

The J gene is TRBJ1-1, the V gene TRBV6-5; no clear D. CDR3 length: 14 amino acids. V dropped 2 bases and J dropped 4 bases, with 11 bases sitting between them. CDR1 is MNHEY and CDR2 is SVGAGI in the germline V gene. The CDR3 DNA is TGTGCCAGCAGTTACGGGAGGAGGAGCACTGAAGCTTTCTTT. Protein: CASSYGRRSTEAFF.

J is TRBJ2-3 and V is TRBV27, with D possibly being TRBD2 (6 bases). Germline lookup yields CDR1 MNHEY and CDR2 SMNVEV (reference sequence). The CDR3 contains 12 residues. The germline V and J ends were trimmed by 5 bases and 6 bases, with 9 bases remaining between them. CDR3 DNA: TGTGCCAGCAGTGAGGGACTGGATACGCAGTATTTT. Its translation: CASSEGLDTQYF.

This clonotype appeared a few times. The chain employs TRBV20-1 and TRBJ1-5; D is undetermined. Germline CDR1 DFQATT, CDR2 SNEGSKA (reference sequence). V lost 3 bases to trimming and J lost 8 bases, with 17 bases between them. This CDR3 region has 14 residues. In nucleotides, the CDR3 is TGCAGTGCTAGCAGAGCCATTAGGTCTGAGCCCCAGCATTTT. Protein product: CSASRAIRSEPQHF.

This clonotype has a count of ten or more. The chain joins TRBV4-2 to TRBJ2-5; TRBD2 matches at 7 bases. Germline assignment: CDR1 LGHNA and CDR2 YNFKEQ. There are 14 residues in the CDR3. J lost 3 bases, V lost 1 base, and 2 bases had no gene match. This chain's CDR3 is CASSQGAGEETQYF. CDR3 DNA sequence: TGTGCCAGCAGCCAAGGGGCGGGGGAAGAGACCCAGTACTTC.

A few counts support this clonotype. The gene calls are TRBV12-3 or TRBV12-4 and TRBJ1-5; a weak D match, TRBD1 (5 bases). The CDR3 contains 15 residues. Trimming took off 5 bases at V and 1 base at J, with 12 bases between the two ends. CDR3 in DNA: TGTGCCAGCAGTGGAGGGACTTTGAGCAATCAGCCCCAGCATTTT. This codes for CASSGGTLSNQPQHF.

Only a few counts were recorded for this clonotype. The chain links TRBV27 to TRBJ1-1; 8 bases are a match to TRBD1. The CDR3 is 15 residues long. The germline V gene has CDR1 MNHEY and CDR2 SMNVEV (reference sequence). V lost 5 bases and J lost 5; bases outside the gene matches: 10. CDR3 DNA: TGTGCCAGCAGTCCTCGACGGACAGGGCGAACTGAAGCTTTCTTT. This sequence encodes CASSPRRTGRTEAFF.